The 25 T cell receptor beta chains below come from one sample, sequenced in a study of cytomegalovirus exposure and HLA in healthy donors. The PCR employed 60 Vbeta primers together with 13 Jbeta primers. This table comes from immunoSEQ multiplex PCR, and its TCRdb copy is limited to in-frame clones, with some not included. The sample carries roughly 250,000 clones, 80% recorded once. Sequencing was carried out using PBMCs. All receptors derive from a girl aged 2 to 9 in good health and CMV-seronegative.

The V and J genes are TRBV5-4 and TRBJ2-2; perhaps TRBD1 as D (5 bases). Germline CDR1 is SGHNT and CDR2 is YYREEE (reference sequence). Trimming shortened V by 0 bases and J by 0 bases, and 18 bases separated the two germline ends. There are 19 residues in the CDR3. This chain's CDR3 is CASSLAGQGDITNTGELFF. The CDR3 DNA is TGTGCCAGCAGCTTGGCCGGGCAGGGTGACATAACGAACACCGGGGAGCTGTTTTTT.

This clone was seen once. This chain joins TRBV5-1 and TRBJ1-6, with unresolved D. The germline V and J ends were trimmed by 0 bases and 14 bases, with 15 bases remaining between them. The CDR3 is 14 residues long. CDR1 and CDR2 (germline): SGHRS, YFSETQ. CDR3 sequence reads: CASSLDPGGEALHF. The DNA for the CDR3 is TGCGCCAGCAGCTTGGACCCTGGAGGTGAAGCCCTCCACTTT. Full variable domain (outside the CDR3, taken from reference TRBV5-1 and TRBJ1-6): KAGVTQTPRYLIKTRGQQVTLSCSPISGHRSVSWYQQTPGQGLQFLFEYFSETQRNKGNFPGRFSGRQFSNSRSEMNVSTLELGDSALYLCASSLDPGGEALHFGNGTRLTVT.

The CDR3 nucleotides are TGCGCCAGCAGCCAAGTAGACAGCTCTGGGGCCAACGTCCTGACTTTC. The encoded protein is CASSQVDSSGANVLTF. This chain connects TRBV4-1 to TRBJ2-6; tentative D call: TRBD1 (5 bases). V was clipped by 1 base and J by 0 bases, with 7 bases between them. The CDR3 extends over 16 amino acids. Germline V gene data show CDR1 as MGHRA and CDR2 as YSYEKL.

The CDR3 here is CASSFQGAGQPQHF. The DNA for the CDR3 is TGTGCCAGCAGCTTCCAGGGGGCTGGCCAGCCCCAGCATTTT. The gene calls are TRBV13 and TRBJ1-5, with 8 nucleotides matching TRBD1. The CDR3 consists of 14 residues. V lost 3 bases, J lost 7 bases, and 5 bases stayed unmatched. Germline assignment: CDR1 PRHDT and CDR2 FYEKMQ (reference sequence).

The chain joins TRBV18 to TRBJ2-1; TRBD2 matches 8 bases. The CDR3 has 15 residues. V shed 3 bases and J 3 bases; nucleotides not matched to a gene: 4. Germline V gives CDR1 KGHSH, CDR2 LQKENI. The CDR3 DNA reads TGTGCCAGCTCACCTCTAGCGGGTAGCTACAATGAGCAGTTCTTC. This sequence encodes CASSPLAGSYNEQFF.

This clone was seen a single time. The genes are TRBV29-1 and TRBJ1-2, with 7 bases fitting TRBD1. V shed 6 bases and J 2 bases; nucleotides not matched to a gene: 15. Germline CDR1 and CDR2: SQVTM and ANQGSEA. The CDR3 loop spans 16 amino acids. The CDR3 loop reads CSVQGGAHQENYGYTF. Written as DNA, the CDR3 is TGCAGCGTCCAGGGGGGAGCCCATCAAGAAAACTATGGCTACACCTTC. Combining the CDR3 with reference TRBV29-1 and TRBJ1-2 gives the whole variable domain SAVISQKPSRDICQRGTSLTIQCQVDSQVTMMFWYRQQPGQSLTLIATANQGSEATYESGFVIDKFPISRPNLTFSTLTVSNMSPEDSSIYLCSVQGGAHQENYGYTFGSGTRLTVV.

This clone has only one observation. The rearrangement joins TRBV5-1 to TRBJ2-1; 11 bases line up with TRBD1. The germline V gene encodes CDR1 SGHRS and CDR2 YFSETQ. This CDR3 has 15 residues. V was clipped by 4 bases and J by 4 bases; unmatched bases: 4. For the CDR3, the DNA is TGCGCCAGCAGCCTTGGGGACAGGGGGTACAATGAGCAGTTCTTC. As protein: CASSLGDRGYNEQFF.

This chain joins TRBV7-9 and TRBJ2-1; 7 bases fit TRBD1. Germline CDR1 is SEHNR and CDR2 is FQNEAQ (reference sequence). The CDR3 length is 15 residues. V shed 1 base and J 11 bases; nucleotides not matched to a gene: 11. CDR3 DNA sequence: TGTGCCAGCAGCTTAGAAGACAGGGAAGGGCTTAAGCAGTTCTTC. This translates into CASSLEDREGLKQFF.

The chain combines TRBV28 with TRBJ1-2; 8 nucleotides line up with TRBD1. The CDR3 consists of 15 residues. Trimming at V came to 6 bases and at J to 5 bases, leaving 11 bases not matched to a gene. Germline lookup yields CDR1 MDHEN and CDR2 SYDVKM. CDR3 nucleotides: TGTGCCAGCAGCCCCGGGCCGGGACAGGCTTATGGCTACACCTTC. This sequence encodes CASSPGPGQAYGYTF.

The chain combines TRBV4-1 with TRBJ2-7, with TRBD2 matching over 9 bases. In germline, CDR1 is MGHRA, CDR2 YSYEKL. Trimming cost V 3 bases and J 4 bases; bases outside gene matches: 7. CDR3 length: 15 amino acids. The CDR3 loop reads CASSHRSGSIYEQYF. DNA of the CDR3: TGCGCCAGCAGCCACCGTAGCGGGAGCATATACGAGCAGTACTTC.

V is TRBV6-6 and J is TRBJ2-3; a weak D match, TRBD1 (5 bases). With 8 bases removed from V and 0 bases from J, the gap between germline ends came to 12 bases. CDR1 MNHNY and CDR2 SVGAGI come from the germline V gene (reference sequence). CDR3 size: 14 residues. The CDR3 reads CASRRQTSTDTQYF. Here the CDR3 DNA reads TGTGCCAGCCGCCGACAGACCAGCACAGATACGCAGTATTTT.

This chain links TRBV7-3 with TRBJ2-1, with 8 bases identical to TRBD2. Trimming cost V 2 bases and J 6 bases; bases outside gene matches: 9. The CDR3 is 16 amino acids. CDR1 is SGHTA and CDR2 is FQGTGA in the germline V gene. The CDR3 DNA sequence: TGTGCCAGCAGCTTACTAGGGTTAAGCGGGGGCAATGAGCAGTTCTTC. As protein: CASSLLGLSGGNEQFF.

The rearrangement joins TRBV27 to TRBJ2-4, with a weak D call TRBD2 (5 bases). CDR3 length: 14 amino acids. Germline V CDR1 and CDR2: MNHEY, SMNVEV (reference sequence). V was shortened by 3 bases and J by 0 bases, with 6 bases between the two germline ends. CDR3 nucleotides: TGTGCCAGCAGTTTTCGGGGAGCCAAAAACATTCAGTACTTC. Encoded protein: CASSFRGAKNIQYF.

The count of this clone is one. In DNA form, the CDR3 reads TGTGCCAGCAGGACTAGGAACGGGGAGCTGTTTTTT. As protein: CASRTRNGELFF. V gene TRBV6-4 combines with J gene TRBJ2-2; D might be TRBD2 (6 bases). The germline gives CDR1 MRHNA, CDR2 SNTAGT. Between the trimmed V and J ends, which lost 6 bases and 7 bases, there was a span of 9 bases. The CDR3 extends over 12 amino acids.

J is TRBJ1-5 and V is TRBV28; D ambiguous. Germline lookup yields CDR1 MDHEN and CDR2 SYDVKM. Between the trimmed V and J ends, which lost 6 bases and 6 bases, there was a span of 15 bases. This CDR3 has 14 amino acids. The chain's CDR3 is CASSRGYLGQPQHF. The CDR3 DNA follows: TGTGCCAGCAGCCGAGGTTACCTAGGTCAGCCCCAGCATTTT.

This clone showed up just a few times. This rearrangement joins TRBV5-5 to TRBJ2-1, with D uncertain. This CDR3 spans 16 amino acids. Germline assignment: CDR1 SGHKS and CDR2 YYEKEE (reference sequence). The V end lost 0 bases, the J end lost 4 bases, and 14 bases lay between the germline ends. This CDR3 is CASSLADHSFYNEQFF. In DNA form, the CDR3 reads TGTGCCAGCAGCTTGGCCGATCATAGCTTTTACAATGAGCAGTTCTTC.

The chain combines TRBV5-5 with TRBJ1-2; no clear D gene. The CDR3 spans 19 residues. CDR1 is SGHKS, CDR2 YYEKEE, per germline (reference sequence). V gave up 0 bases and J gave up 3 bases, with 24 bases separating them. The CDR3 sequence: CASSLALVGWWQWDYGYTF. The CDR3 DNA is TGTGCCAGCAGCTTGGCCCTAGTAGGATGGTGGCAGTGGGACTATGGCTACACCTTC.

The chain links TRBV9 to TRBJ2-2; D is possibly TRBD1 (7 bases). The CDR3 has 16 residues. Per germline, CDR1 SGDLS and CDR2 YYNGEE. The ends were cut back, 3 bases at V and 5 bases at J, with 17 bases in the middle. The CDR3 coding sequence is TGTGCCAGCAGCGCAATGGTATCAGGGGGGACCGGGGAGCTGTTTTTT. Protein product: CASSAMVSGGTGELFF.

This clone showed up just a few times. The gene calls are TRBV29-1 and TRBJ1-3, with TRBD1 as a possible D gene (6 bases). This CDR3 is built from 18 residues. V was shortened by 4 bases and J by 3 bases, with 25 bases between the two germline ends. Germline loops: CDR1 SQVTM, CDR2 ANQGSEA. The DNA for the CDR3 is TGCAGCGTTGGAGGAGCGGAGACAGGCGTAGTCGATGGAAACACCATATATTTT. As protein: CSVGGAETGVVDGNTIYF.

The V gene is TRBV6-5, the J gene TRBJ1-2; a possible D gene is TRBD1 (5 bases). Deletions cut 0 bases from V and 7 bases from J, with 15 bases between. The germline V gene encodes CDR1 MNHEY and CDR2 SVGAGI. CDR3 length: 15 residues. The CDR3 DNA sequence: TGTGCCAGCAGTTACTCAGGCGGGGGTTTGGGTGGCTACACCTTC. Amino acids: CASSYSGGGLGGYTF.

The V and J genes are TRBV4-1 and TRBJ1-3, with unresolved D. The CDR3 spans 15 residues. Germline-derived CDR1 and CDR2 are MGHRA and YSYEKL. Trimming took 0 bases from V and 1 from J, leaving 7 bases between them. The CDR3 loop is CASSQEEFSGNTIYF. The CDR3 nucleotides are TGCGCCAGCAGCCAAGAGGAGTTTTCTGGAAACACCATATATTTT.

The CDR3 DNA sequence: TGTGCCAGCAGCTTATACTCCGAGCAGTACTTC. Translated: CASSLYSEQYF. The chain combines TRBV5-8 with TRBJ2-7; D is ambiguous. The CDR3 covers 11 residues. Germline lookup yields CDR1 SGHTS and CDR2 YDEGEE. V gave up 2 bases and J gave up 6 bases, with 6 bases separating them.

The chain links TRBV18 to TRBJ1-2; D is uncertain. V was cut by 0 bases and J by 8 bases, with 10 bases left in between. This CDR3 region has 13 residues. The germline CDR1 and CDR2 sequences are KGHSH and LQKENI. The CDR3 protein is CASSPPSYQGYTF. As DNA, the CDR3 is TGTGCCAGCTCACCACCCAGTTATCAAGGCTACACCTTC.

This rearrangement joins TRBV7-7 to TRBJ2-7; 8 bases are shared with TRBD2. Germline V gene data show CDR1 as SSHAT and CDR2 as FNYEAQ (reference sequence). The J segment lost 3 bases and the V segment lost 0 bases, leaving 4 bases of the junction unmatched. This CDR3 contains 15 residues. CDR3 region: CASSLAAGGGYEQYF. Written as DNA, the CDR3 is TGTGCCAGCAGCTTAGCGGCCGGGGGGGGCTACGAGCAGTACTTC.

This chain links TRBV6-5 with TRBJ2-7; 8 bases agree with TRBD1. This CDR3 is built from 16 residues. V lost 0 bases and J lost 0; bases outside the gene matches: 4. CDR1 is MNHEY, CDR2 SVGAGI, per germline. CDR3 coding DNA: TGTGCCAGCAGTTACTCCTCAGGGGGCAACTCCTACGAGCAGTACTTC. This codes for CASSYSSGGNSYEQYF.